A single T cell receptor (beta chain) is shown here with its context. This clone has just one count. The target of this receptor is not known. Base qualities were left out, and no much larger clone turns up one base away. One collaborating source in Seattle enrolled patients while the patients were actively infected and followed the patients over time throughout the course of disease. Collaborating institutions collected whole blood in K2EDTA tubes following their own protocols. For TCRbeta analysis, collaborators shipped samples as frozen whole blood, isolated PBMCs, or DNA extracted from either of those sample types. The cysteine opens and the phenylalanine closes a CDR3 of 16 amino acids. This entry keeps only the CDR3 DNA: 48 bases, framed from base 1. Trimming accounts for 0 bases at V and 8 bases at J, while the number of junction bases matched to no gene is 12. From a lookup of the germline V gene, CDR1 and CDR2 are SGDLS and YYNGEE.

The data are from a study of blood T cell repertoires in COVID-19 (dated by TCRdb to the early 2020s). About the full investigation: Collaborator samples came from the United States, Italy and Spain and covered acute and convalescent phases of COVID-19. HLA class I and class II types, where available, came from metadata supplied by the sample provider rather than from assay-based typing. The samples were drawn from two sources: the first 160 participants of the ongoing ImmuneRACE study, and 1,200 or so subjects contributed by 6 global collaborators. Subjects who had been exposed to COVID-19, were actively infected with it, or had recovered from it provided the deeply sampled blood TCRbeta repertoires that made up the dataset. The material from the prospective study consisted of cDNA or gDNA derived from T cells, B-cell-depleted T cells, or PBMCs. The repertoires were made available in a free public database intended to serve as a resource for research on the immune response to SARS-CoV-2. Sample metadata almost always included a de-identified subject ID, COVID-19 status, age in years and sex.

TCRbeta CDR3 regions were amplified from genomic DNA using the immunoSEQ Assay, a bias-controlled multiplex PCR. The original methods were these. The number of nucleated cells in each sample was estimated by amplification of reference gene primers within the assay. To quantify the absolute abundance of each unique TCRbeta CDR3 rearrangement, sequence reads were collapsed and filtered. For each sample, productive Simpson clonality was calculated as the square root of Simpson's diversity index across productive rearrangements. The clones in this table, taken by TCRdb from immuneACCESS, are in-frame only. Not every clone is retained; where verified, under half of the shortfall comes from an unresolved V gene, and the cause of the rest is unknown. V and J calls plus clone size are reproduced from that table; the DNA served to infer D and trimming. Within this sample are 450,000 or so clones, with about 90% of them counted one time only. 0.8% to 0.9% of the sample rests with the top ten.

Overall results and qualifications from the work: The quantity of clinical and demographic metadata differed by source and by participant and was supplied without curation.

Sequencing was carried out using peripheral blood. The rearrangement combines TRBV9 with TRBJ1-1; 8 bases in the middle match TRBD1. The source is a young man with COVID-19, enrolled during active disease. In nucleotides, the sequence is TGTGCCAGCAGCGTAGGGGGTGCAGGGGGCTCTTACGAAGCTTTCTTT. This gives the protein CASSVGGAGGSYEAFF.